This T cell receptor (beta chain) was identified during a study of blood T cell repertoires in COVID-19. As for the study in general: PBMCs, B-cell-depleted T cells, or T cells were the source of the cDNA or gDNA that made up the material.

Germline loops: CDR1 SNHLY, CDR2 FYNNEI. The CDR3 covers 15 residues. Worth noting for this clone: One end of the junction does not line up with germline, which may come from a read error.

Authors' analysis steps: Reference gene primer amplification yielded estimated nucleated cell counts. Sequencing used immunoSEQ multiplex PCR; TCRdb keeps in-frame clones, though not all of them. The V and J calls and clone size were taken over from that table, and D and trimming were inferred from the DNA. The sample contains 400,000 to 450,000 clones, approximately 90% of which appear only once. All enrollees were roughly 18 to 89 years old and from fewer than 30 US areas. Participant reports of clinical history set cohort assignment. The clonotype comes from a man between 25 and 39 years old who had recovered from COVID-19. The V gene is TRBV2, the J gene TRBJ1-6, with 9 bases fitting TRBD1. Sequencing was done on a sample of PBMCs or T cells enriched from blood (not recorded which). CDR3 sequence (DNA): TGTGCCAGCAGCGAAGGGGGACAGGGTGGGTCACCCCTCCACTTT. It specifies CASSEGGQGGSPLHF.